The 30 T cell receptor beta chains in this list originate from one sample, sequenced in a study of beta chain features in type 1 diabetes. Of the isolated RNA, all was reverse transcribed, and so the sequenced material was expressed TCRB transcripts. This table comes from immunoSEQ multiplex PCR, and its TCRdb copy is limited to in-frame clones, with some not included. The profile shows some 400,000 clones, around 15% of them singletons. Source material: naive CD4+ T cells from blood. These receptors came from a woman between 18 and 29 years old in good health.

The gene calls are TRBV29-1 and TRBJ2-3, with TRBD1 matching 8 bases. CDR3 length: 14 residues. J gave up 0 bases and V 7 bases, and 6 bases lay outside the gene matches. Germline V gene lookup returns CDR1 SQVTM and CDR2 ANQGSEA. CDR3 coding DNA: TGCAGCGCGTATAGGACAGGGAGCACAGATACGCAGTATTTT. This gives the protein CSAYRTGSTDTQYF.

This chain joins TRBV7-2 and TRBJ2-1; 13 nucleotides agree with TRBD2. This CDR3 region has 17 residues. Losses at the gene ends were 4 bases for V and 12 bases for J; bases not matched to a gene: 15. The germline V gene has CDR1 SGHTA and CDR2 FQGNSA. CDR3 loop: CASSSRGGTSGMYVQFF. The CDR3 DNA sequence: TGTGCCAGCAGCTCGAGGGGAGGGACTAGCGGGATGTACGTGCAGTTCTTC.

The gene calls are TRBV11-1 and TRBJ2-5, with D maybe TRBD2 (5 bases). Deletions cut 4 bases from V and 3 bases from J, with 9 bases between. CDR1 is SGHAT and CDR2 is FQDESV in the germline V gene (reference sequence). There are 13 residues in the CDR3. The CDR3 DNA reads TGTGCCAGCAGCTCTAGCACCGAAGAGACCCAGTACTTC. This gives the protein CASSSSTEETQYF.

The chain uses TRBV28 and TRBJ1-5, with 7 bases identical to TRBD1. With V trimmed by 6 bases and J by 10 bases, 12 bases remained unmatched. The CDR3 sequence is 14 residues long. Germline lookup yields CDR1 MDHEN and CDR2 SYDVKM. CDR3 region: CASSSTGTEGPQHF. As DNA, the CDR3 is TGTGCCAGCAGCTCGACCGGGACAGAAGGACCCCAGCATTTT.

This chain connects TRBV7-2 to TRBJ2-1, with TRBD2 identical over 8 bases. The CDR3 covers 15 residues. The germline V gene encodes CDR1 SGHTA and CDR2 FQGNSA. With 5 bases clipped from V and 4 bases from J, the junction kept 7 bases outside the gene matches. CDR3: CASSPGLGPYNEQFF. The CDR3 nucleotides read TGTGCCAGCAGCCCGGGACTAGGGCCTTACAATGAGCAGTTCTTC. The full variable domain, its missing parts supplied by reference TRBV7-2 and TRBJ2-1, is GAGVSQSPSNKVTEKGKDVELRCDPISGHTALYWYRQSLGQGLEFLIYFQGNSAPDKSGLPSDRFSAERTGGSVSTLTIQRTQQEDSAVYLCASSPGLGPYNEQFFGPGTRLTVL.

The chain couples TRBV30 to TRBJ1-1; 7 nucleotides line up with TRBD1. The CDR3 is 14 amino acids. Per the germline V gene, CDR1 is GTSNPN and CDR2 is SVGIG (reference sequence). The junction had 7 bases not matched to a gene; V was cut back by 3 bases and J by 3 bases. CDR3: CAWSSSTGHTEAFF. CDR3 sequence (DNA): TGTGCCTGGAGCTCCTCGACAGGGCACACTGAAGCTTTCTTT. The variable domain in full, completed from reference TRBV30 and TRBJ1-1, reads SQTIHQWPATLVQPVGSPLSLECTVEGTSNPNLYWYRQAAGRGLQLLFYSVGIGQISSEVPQNLSASRPQDRQFILSSKKLLLSDSGFYLCAWSSSTGHTEAFFGQGTRLTVV.

The chain employs TRBV7-9 and TRBJ2-3, with D possibly matching TRBD2 (5 bases). Trimming took off 4 bases at V and 0 bases at J, with 8 bases between the two ends. The CDR3 contains 14 residues. Germline V gene sequence: CDR1 SEHNR, CDR2 FQNEAQ (reference sequence). CDR3 sequence (DNA): TGTGCCAGCAGCTATAGCGTTAGCACAGATACGCAGTATTTT. This translates into CASSYSVSTDTQYF.

This clone was counted a few times. The chain uses TRBV2 and TRBJ1-5; D is undetermined. Deletions cut 4 bases from V and 4 bases from J, with 5 bases between. This CDR3 region has 12 residues. Germline V gene data show CDR1 as SNHLY and CDR2 as FYNNEI. The CDR3: CASSAGNQPQHF. The CDR3 DNA reads TGTGCCAGCAGTGCGGGGAATCAGCCCCAGCATTTT. Variable domain in full (rest from reference TRBV2 and TRBJ1-5): EPEVTQTPSHQVTQMGQEVILRCVPISNHLYFYWYRQILGQKVEFLVSFYNNEISEKSEIFDDQFSVERPDGSNFTLKIRSTKLEDSAMYFCASSAGNQPQHFGDGTRLSIL.

V gene TRBV6-6 combines with J gene TRBJ1-4; the D gene is possibly TRBD1 (5 bases). The V end was cut by 2 bases, the J end by 8 bases, with 15 bases between. The germline CDR1 and CDR2 sequences are MNHNY and SVGAGI (reference sequence). The CDR3 sequence is 15 residues long. In DNA, the CDR3 is TGTGCCAGCAGTTACGCCCCAGGGTTTAACGAAAAACTGTTTTTT. It translates to CASSYAPGFNEKLFF.

This chain connects TRBV9 to TRBJ2-5, with 7 bases lining up with TRBD2. The CDR3 totals 17 residues. Germline-derived CDR1 and CDR2 are SGDLS and YYNGEE. J gave up 1 base and V 3 bases, and 12 bases lay outside the gene matches. The CDR3: CASSGRLGASGQETQYF. The CDR3 DNA sequence: TGTGCCAGCAGCGGAAGGTTGGGTGCTAGCGGCCAAGAGACCCAGTACTTC.

V gene TRBV27 combines with J gene TRBJ2-7, with 9 bases identical to TRBD1. V shed 6 bases and J 1 base; nucleotides not matched to a gene: 1. CDR1 and CDR2 from the germline V gene are MNHEY and SMNVEV (reference sequence). This CDR3 is 13 amino acids long. The CDR3 protein is CASSGQGSYEQYF. The CDR3 nucleotides are TGTGCCAGCAGCGGACAGGGGTCCTACGAGCAGTACTTC.

The CDR3 loop is CSVPGQGSDTQYF. The CDR3 region has the DNA TGCAGCGTCCCGGGACAGGGGTCAGATACGCAGTATTTT. This chain connects TRBV29-1 to TRBJ2-3, with TRBD1 matching 10 bases. This CDR3 is 13 amino acids long. Germline CDR1 SQVTM, CDR2 ANQGSEA. Losses at the gene ends were 6 bases for V and 4 bases for J; bases not matched to a gene: 4.

The rearrangement joins TRBV5-4 to TRBJ1-1, with D possibly TRBD1 on 5 matching bases. V dropped 4 bases and J dropped 1 base, with 11 bases sitting between them. The CDR3 has 14 amino acids. Looked up from germline, CDR1 is SGHNT and CDR2 is YYREEE (reference sequence). CDR3 protein: CASSRDSENTEAFF. CDR3 nucleotides: TGTGCCAGCAGCAGGGACTCTGAGAACACTGAAGCTTTCTTT.

The rearrangement joins TRBV2 to TRBJ1-1; 8 bases match TRBD1. This CDR3 comprises 14 residues. Trimming removed 2 bases from V and 11 bases from J; junction bases left unmatched: 10. Germline V lookup: CDR1 SNHLY, CDR2 FYNNEI. Here the CDR3 reads CASSESAGGFEAFF. CDR3 bases: TGTGCCAGCAGTGAATCGGCAGGGGGCTTTGAGGCTTTCTTT.

The CDR3 loop reads CASSVQGGQPQHF. In DNA, the CDR3 is TGTGCCAGCAGTGTCCAGGGAGGTCAGCCCCAGCATTTT. V usage is TRBV2 and J usage is TRBJ1-5, with a possible D match to TRBD1 (5 bases). The CDR3 has 13 amino acids. V lost 4 bases and J 6 bases, leaving 10 bases between the germline ends. Germline lookup yields CDR1 SNHLY and CDR2 FYNNEI. Based on the CDR3 plus reference TRBV2 and TRBJ1-5, the full variable domain is EPEVTQTPSHQVTQMGQEVILRCVPISNHLYFYWYRQILGQKVEFLVSFYNNEISEKSEIFDDQFSVERPDGSNFTLKIRSTKLEDSAMYFCASSVQGGQPQHFGDGTRLSIL.

This clone came up a few times. The V gene is TRBV5-1, the J gene TRBJ1-2, with D perhaps matching TRBD1 (5 bases). CDR1 SGHRS and CDR2 YFSETQ come from the germline V gene. The germline V and J ends were trimmed by 4 bases and 2 bases, with 12 bases remaining between them. The CDR3 extends over 14 amino acids. For the CDR3, the DNA is TGCGCCAGCAGCCTGACCGGGGGGAACTATGGCTACACCTTC. Translating it yields CASSLTGGNYGYTF.

This clone has just a few counts. V usage is TRBV29-1 and J usage is TRBJ2-1, with 7 nucleotides matching TRBD1. Per germline, CDR1 SQVTM and CDR2 ANQGSEA. CDR3 size: 14 residues. V was pared by 7 bases and J by 0 bases, with 6 bases of the junction left unmatched. As DNA, the CDR3 is TGCAGCGCAGAGGGACAGAGCTCCTACAATGAGCAGTTCTTC. Amino acid sequence: CSAEGQSSYNEQFF.

V is TRBV9 and J is TRBJ2-1; unclear D gene. Trimming shortened V by 2 bases and J by 1 base, and 10 bases separated the two germline ends. Germline loops: CDR1 SGDLS, CDR2 YYNGEE. The CDR3 runs 15 residues. CDR3 loop: CASSVLSLSYNEQFF. CDR3 coding DNA: TGTGCCAGCAGCGTTTTAAGTCTATCCTACAATGAGCAGTTCTTC.

This sequence joins TRBV7-2 and TRBJ2-7, with TRBD1 matching over 9 bases. Germline values: CDR1 SGHTA, CDR2 FQGNSA. CDR3 length: 14 residues. Germline trimming cut 5 bases from V and 4 bases from J; bases unmatched to any gene: 6. The CDR3 DNA reads as TGTGCCAGCAGCCATGACAGGGGGTCATACGAGCAGTACTTC. Encoded protein: CASSHDRGSYEQYF.

The chain carries TRBV28 and TRBJ2-5; 9 bases are a match to TRBD1. The CDR3 totals 17 residues. Losses at the gene ends were 6 bases for V and 4 bases for J; bases not matched to a gene: 15. Germline CDR1 and CDR2: MDHEN and SYDVKM. The chain's CDR3 is CASSIYGTGRAGETQYF. The CDR3 region has the DNA TGTGCCAGCAGCATTTACGGGACAGGGCGGGCGGGAGAGACCCAGTACTTC.

The chain couples TRBV5-8 to TRBJ2-5; TRBD1 is a possible D gene (7 bases). The V gene lost 5 bases and the J gene lost 3 bases, with 14 bases spanning the gap. CDR1 is SGHTS, CDR2 YDEGEE, per germline. The CDR3 has 14 residues. In DNA, the CDR3 is TGTGCCAGCAGGGGTGGAGGGGGCAAAGAGACCCAGTACTTC. The encoded protein is CASRGGGGKETQYF.

This chain connects TRBV20-1 to TRBJ1-5; 7 bases fit TRBD1. CDR1 and CDR2 from the germline V gene are DFQATT and SNEGSKA (reference sequence). The trim removed 6 bases at V and 11 bases at J, leaving 4 bases unmatched. The CDR3 is 10 residues long. For the CDR3, the DNA is TGCAGTGCCGCGGGACAGTCCCAGCATTTT. Protein sequence: CSAAGQSQHF.

This clone appeared a few times. J is TRBJ2-2 and V is TRBV27; no reliable D call. CDR3 size: 13 residues. Germline-derived CDR1 and CDR2 are MNHEY and SMNVEV (reference sequence). Trimming cost V 7 bases and J 3 bases, with 9 bases left between them. The CDR3 DNA reads TGTGCCAGCACCTTGGAGTACACCGGGGAGCTGTTTTTT. Translation gives CASTLEYTGELFF.

This clone showed up just a few times. The V call is TRBV2, the J call TRBJ1-5, with no clear D. Per germline, CDR1 SNHLY and CDR2 FYNNEI. V lost 4 bases and J lost 11, with 21 bases in between. CDR3 length: 15 residues. This CDR3 reads CASSVLTVKRGSQHF. The CDR3 nucleotides read TGTGCCAGCAGTGTCCTAACAGTAAAAAGAGGGTCCCAGCATTTT.

The chain's CDR3 is CASRTGDDSNQPQHF. The CDR3 nucleotides are TGTGCCAGCAGGACAGGCGACGATAGCAATCAGCCCCAGCATTTT. This chain joins TRBV7-2 and TRBJ1-5; weak D call: TRBD1 (6 bases). V was trimmed by 6 bases and J by 0 bases, leaving 12 bases between them. Germline V CDR1 and CDR2: SGHTA, FQGNSA. CDR3 length equals 15 residues. Combining the CDR3 with reference TRBV7-2 and TRBJ1-5 gives the whole variable domain GAGVSQSPSNKVTEKGKDVELRCDPISGHTALYWYRQSLGQGLEFLIYFQGNSAPDKSGLPSDRFSAERTGGSVSTLTIQRTQQEDSAVYLCASRTGDDSNQPQHFGDGTRLSIL.

The V gene is TRBV7-2, the J gene TRBJ1-5; D unclear. Germline V lookup: CDR1 SGHTA, CDR2 FQGNSA. The length of the CDR3 is 15 residues. V was clipped by 6 bases and J by 6 bases, with 18 bases between them. This CDR3 is CASSRTVNVGQPQHF. The DNA for the CDR3 is TGTGCCAGCAGTCGCACAGTTAATGTAGGTCAGCCCCAGCATTTT.

The rearrangement uses TRBV2 and TRBJ2-3; D is ambiguous. Germline-derived CDR1 and CDR2 are SNHLY and FYNNEI. The V end lost 11 bases, the J end lost 1 base, and 19 bases lay between the germline ends. The CDR3 is 15 amino acids. CDR3 nucleotides: TGTGCCGGTCACCGGAGACCGACCCGCACAGATACGCAGTATTTT. It translates to CAGHRRPTRTDTQYF.

The V call is TRBV27, the J call TRBJ2-7, with 8 bases that match TRBD2. V lost 2 bases, J lost 2 bases, and 5 bases stayed unmatched. The CDR3 totals 15 residues. The germline V gene encodes CDR1 MNHEY and CDR2 SMNVEV (reference sequence). CDR3 nucleotide sequence: TGTGCCAGCAGTTTAAAAGGAGCGGGAGCCTACGAGCAGTACTTC. Translation: CASSLKGAGAYEQYF.

This rearrangement joins TRBV29-1 to TRBJ1-3; D unclear. The CDR3 loop spans 14 amino acids. The germline CDR1 and CDR2 sequences are SQVTM and ANQGSEA. The V and J ends lost 3 bases and 0 bases respectively, with 9 bases between them. CDR3 nucleotides: TGCAGCGTTGACCCCGGAGGCTCTGGAAACACCATATATTTT. It encodes CSVDPGGSGNTIYF.

The chain links TRBV19 to TRBJ2-5, with TRBD2 as a possible D gene (5 bases). The CDR3 consists of 16 residues. V was trimmed by 7 bases and J by 4 bases, leaving 22 bases between them. The germline V gene has CDR1 LNHDA and CDR2 SQIVND (reference sequence). This CDR3 reads CASNAGFVSDGETQYF. DNA for the CDR3: TGTGCCAGTAACGCGGGTTTTGTTAGCGACGGAGAGACCCAGTACTTC.